This T cell receptor beta chain originates from a study of shared clonotypes between healthy human individuals. Overall study results and limits: Represented diversity (both genetic and exposure-history) was limited by the small number of donors.

Looked up from germline, CDR1 is SQVTM and CDR2 is ANQGSEA. Trimming took 4 bases from V and 2 from J, leaving 12 bases between them. The CDR3 is 14 residues long. The authors split each subset's genomic DNA evenly across several immunoSEQ plates. Replicate PCRs run on sorted subsets employed around 200 ng DNA, 25,000 to 35,000 T cell genomes. The data were produced by immunoSEQ multiplex PCR, yet TCRdb's version contains in-frame clones alone and is incomplete. The sample carries about 1 million clones, about 76% recorded once. Donors included only healthy HIV-negative adults lacking recent acute infections or vaccinations. To note about this clone: Its target is not known.

The specimen sequenced was memory CD4+ T cells sorted from blood. The subset is: CD45RA-negative fraction. The rearrangement joins TRBV29-1 to TRBJ2-1, with D perhaps being TRBD1 or TRBD2 (5 bases each). The source is a man between 18 and 35 years old in good health. This CDR3 reads CSVGFRGAYNEQFF. The CDR3 coding sequence is TGCAGCGTTGGGTTCCGGGGCGCCTACAATGAGCAGTTCTTC.